This T cell receptor (beta chain) was observed in a study of blood T cell repertoires in COVID-19. On the study more broadly: Specimens from acute and convalescent COVID-19 originated in the United States, Italy and Spain. Sample material is recorded as cDNA or gDNA derived from T cells, B-cell-depleted T cells, or PBMCs.

There are 17 residues in the CDR3. Trimming pared 0 bases from V and 4 bases from J, leaving 15 bases between. CDR1 MNHEY and CDR2 SMNVEV come from the germline V gene (reference sequence). In the original workflow: Nucleated cell counts were estimated from reference gene primer amplification. Using immunoSEQ multiplex PCR, the repertoire was profiled, and TCRdb retains in-frame clones only, with some absent. For V, J and clone size, that table is used; D and trimming come from the DNA. The sample lists around 86,000 clones; around 87% were seen once. The TCR comes from a human donor with acute or convalescent COVID-19. The donor label of this sample is uncertain. The material sequenced was peripheral blood. The chain is built from TRBV27 and TRBJ1-4, with no clear D. CDR3 sequence (DNA): TGTGCCAGCAGTTTATCGGGCGTTCAGGAACTTAATGAAAAACTGTTTTTT. Amino acids: CASSLSGVQELNEKLFF.